Each of the 27 T cell receptor beta chains below was sequenced from the same sample in a study of response to subunit inactivated influenza vaccine. One entry per CDR3 protein results from TCRdb running MiXCR on the RT-PCR reads. This sample yields about 580,000 distinct CDR3 sequences, of which about 14% are seen a single time; around 10% belongs to the top ten. This specimen was PBMCs from blood, taken about 11 days after vaccination. These receptors came from a man over 45 who received an inactivated influenza vaccine.

The V call is TRBV20-1, the J call TRBJ2-6; 8 bases line up with TRBD2. This CDR3 is 16 amino acids long. The trim removed 3 bases at V and 4 bases at J, leaving 8 bases unmatched. Germline V gene lookup returns CDR1 DFQATT and CDR2 SNEGSKA (reference sequence). The CDR3 is CSARSGGLVGANVLTF. The CDR3 nucleotides are TGCAGTGCTAGGAGCGGGGGACTAGTGGGGGCCAACGTCCTGACTTTC.

CDR3 in amino acids: CATYGPGTSGNQPQHF. The CDR3 region has the DNA TGTGCCACCTATGGGCCAGGGACGTCAGGCAATCAGCCCCAGCATTTT. This chain joins TRBV19 and TRBJ1-5; D is perhaps TRBD1 (5 bases). V lost 10 bases and J lost 2, with 21 bases in between. The V gene's germline CDR1 is LNHDA and CDR2 SQIVND (reference sequence). The length of the CDR3 is 16 residues.

This clonotype has more than one count but fewer than ten. The rearrangement uses TRBV13 and TRBJ2-7; D may be TRBD1 (6 bases). This CDR3 region has 13 residues. The V end lost 5 bases, the J end lost 2 bases, and 10 bases lay between the germline ends. From germline, CDR1 is PRHDT and CDR2 FYEKMQ (reference sequence). Here the CDR3 reads CASSHGQPYEQYF. As DNA, the CDR3 is TGTGCCAGCAGCCACGGACAGCCCTACGAGCAGTACTTC.

This clonotype was counted between two and nine times. The chain is built from TRBV6-1 and TRBJ2-5; D is possibly TRBD1 or TRBD2 (5 bases each). V shed 1 base and J shed 1 base, with 7 bases lying between them. This CDR3 has 14 amino acids. CDR1 is MNHNS and CDR2 is SASEGT in the germline V gene. As DNA, the CDR3 is TGTGCCAGCAGTGAAGGAGGGACCCAAGAGACCCAGTACTTC. Residues: CASSEGGTQETQYF.

This clonotype was observed a few times. The CDR3 region is CSVEGGSGGYQETQYF. The CDR3 nucleotides are TGCAGCGTTGAAGGTGGATCGGGAGGTTACCAAGAGACCCAGTACTTC. The chain uses TRBV29-1 and TRBJ2-5; TRBD2 agrees at 7 bases. This CDR3 is built from 16 residues. The germline CDR1 and CDR2 sequences are SQVTM and ANQGSEA. Losses at the gene ends were 1 base for V and 0 bases for J; bases not matched to a gene: 8.

This clonotype came up a few times. The gene calls are TRBV6-2 or TRBV6-3 and TRBJ2-7; 7 bases are shared with TRBD2. This CDR3 region has 15 residues. The V gene end was trimmed by 8 bases and the J gene end by 2 bases; junction bases not matched to a gene: 12. Germline V lookup: CDR1 MNHEY, CDR2 SVGEGT. CDR3 coding DNA: TGTGCCAGCGAAAACAACCCGGGACTAACCTACGAGCAGTACTTC. The encoded protein is CASENNPGLTYEQYF.

A few counts support this clonotype. This rearrangement joins TRBV7-2 to TRBJ2-5, with TRBD1 identical over 12 bases. Germline lookup yields CDR1 SGHTA and CDR2 FQGNSA. Germline trimming cut 5 bases from V and 5 bases from J; bases unmatched to any gene: 3. The CDR3 loop spans 14 amino acids. The CDR3: CASSTGQGAETQYF. The CDR3, as DNA: TGTGCCAGCAGCACGGGACAGGGGGCCGAGACCCAGTACTTC.

The V call is TRBV5-6, the J call TRBJ1-1; D remains ambiguous. The V and J ends lost 0 bases and 13 bases respectively, with 16 bases between them. Looked up from germline, CDR1 is SGHDT and CDR2 is YYEEEE. The CDR3 has 13 residues. The CDR3 DNA follows: TGTGCCAGCAGCTTGGCCGCCGGGGAGCCAATTTTCTTT. It is translated as CASSLAAGEPIFF.

This clonotype has more than one count but fewer than ten. The V call is TRBV28, the J call TRBJ2-1, with D unresolved. Looked up from germline, CDR1 is MDHEN and CDR2 is SYDVKM. The V end was cut by 5 bases, the J end by 9 bases, with 11 bases between. CDR3 length: 12 amino acids. This CDR3 is CASSLIFGEQFF. As DNA, the CDR3 is TGTGCCAGCAGTCTGATATTTGGTGAGCAGTTCTTC. Complete variable domain (other parts from reference TRBV28 and TRBJ2-1): DVKVTQSSRYLVKRTGEKVFLECVQDMDHENMFWYRQDPGLGLRLIYFSYDVKMKEKGDIPEGYSVSREKKERFSLILESASTNQTSMYLCASSLIFGEQFFGPGTRLTVL.

In this sample, this clonotype turned up once. The rearrangement joins TRBV5-1 to TRBJ2-7, with D uncertain. Germline CDR1 is SGHRS and CDR2 is YFSETQ. Trimming stripped 4 bases from V and 2 bases from J, with 10 bases between. The CDR3 length is 13 residues. CDR3 region: CASSMDGTYEQYF. The CDR3 DNA reads TGCGCCAGCAGCATGGACGGAACCTACGAGCAGTACTTC.

The chain combines TRBV11-2 with TRBJ2-2; 8 nucleotides agree with TRBD2. The CDR3 consists of 18 residues. CDR1 is SGHAT and CDR2 is FQNNGV in the germline V gene. V trimming: 4 bases; J trimming: 3 bases; junction bases outside the gene matches: 13. The CDR3 region is CASSSPPIAGMDTGELFF. CDR3 nucleotide sequence: TGTGCCAGCAGCTCACCCCCTATAGCGGGGATGGACACCGGGGAGCTGTTTTTT.

V is TRBV7-9 and J is TRBJ1-2, with D possibly matching TRBD1 (6 bases). CDR1 and CDR2 from the germline V gene are SEHNR and FQNEAQ (reference sequence). The CDR3 is 16 amino acids. Trimming stripped 5 bases from V and 2 bases from J, with 18 bases between. CDR3 residues: CASSLTGSRGNYGYTF. The CDR3 bases are TGTGCCAGCAGCCTCACGGGTTCCAGGGGAAACTATGGCTACACCTTC.

This clonotype was seen a few times. The rearrangement links TRBV5-1 to TRBJ2-1; no definite D call. Germline values: CDR1 SGHRS, CDR2 YFSETQ. V was pared by 4 bases and J by 6 bases, with 14 bases between. CDR3 length: 14 residues. CDR3 coding DNA: TGCGCCAGCAGCCCGGGCACTCAAACCAATGAGCAGTTCTTC. Its protein is CASSPGTQTNEQFF.

This chain links TRBV5-1 with TRBJ1-6; D is unclear. The V end was cut by 2 bases, the J end by 0 bases, with 6 bases between. In germline, CDR1 is SGHRS, CDR2 YFSETQ. The CDR3 runs to 15 residues. The CDR3 here is CASSFASSYNSPLHF. The DNA for the CDR3 is TGCGCCAGCAGCTTTGCCAGCTCCTATAATTCACCCCTCCACTTT.

The V gene is TRBV12-3 or TRBV12-4, the J gene TRBJ1-2; D is undetermined. Deletions cut 0 bases from V and 5 bases from J, with 13 bases between. CDR3 length: 15 residues. This chain's CDR3 is CASSLAPDTTYGYTF. For the CDR3, the DNA is TGTGCCAGCAGTTTAGCCCCTGATACCACATATGGCTACACCTTC.

Only a few counts were recorded for this clonotype. This chain joins TRBV27 and TRBJ2-1; 9 positions agree with TRBD1. J lost 7 bases, V lost 5 bases, and 3 bases had no gene match. CDR1 and CDR2 from the germline V gene are MNHEY and SMNVEV (reference sequence). The CDR3 has 13 amino acids. The CDR3 sequence: CASSGTGLNEQFF. The CDR3 DNA reads as TGTGCCAGCAGTGGGACAGGGTTAAATGAGCAGTTCTTC.

This clonotype was observed a handful of times. In DNA form, the CDR3 reads TGTGCCAGCAGTTATGACAGCTACTACGAGCAGTACTTC. It encodes CASSYDSYYEQYF. The rearrangement uses TRBV12-3 or TRBV12-4 and TRBJ2-7; tentative D call: TRBD1 (5 bases). The CDR3 totals 13 residues. Trimming stripped 4 bases from V and 3 bases from J, with 10 bases between.

This clonotype has a handful of counts. V and J are TRBV7-6 and TRBJ2-3; 7 bases align to TRBD2. From germline, CDR1 is SGHVS and CDR2 FNYEAQ. Losses at the gene ends were 1 base for V and 0 bases for J; bases not matched to a gene: 7. The CDR3 loop spans 17 amino acids. The CDR3 sequence: CASSLVLSGRSTDTQYF. The CDR3 region has the DNA TGTGCCAGCAGCTTAGTCCTTAGCGGGCGCAGCACAGATACGCAGTATTTT.

The chain uses TRBV7-2 and TRBJ2-7; 7 bases fit TRBD2. The CDR3 extends over 16 amino acids. Germline CDR1 reads SGHTA; CDR2 reads FQGNSA. The trim removed 1 base at V and 2 bases at J, leaving 8 bases unmatched. As DNA, the CDR3 is TGTGCCAGCAGCTTAGGGGGAGGGCGAGCACCCTACGAGCAGTACTTC. Translating gives CASSLGGGRAPYEQYF.

This chain uses TRBV6-2 or TRBV6-3 with TRBJ2-5, with D possibly matching TRBD2 (6 bases). V shed 2 bases and J shed 2 bases, with 15 bases lying between them. In germline, CDR1 is MNHEY, CDR2 SVGEGT. The CDR3 extends over 16 amino acids. CDR3 protein: CASSYTRGGIQETQYF. The CDR3, as DNA: TGTGCCAGCAGTTACACCCGGGGCGGGATTCAAGAGACCCAGTACTTC.

This clonotype was recorded a few times. The CDR3 DNA is TGTGCCACCTTCTTAGCGGGGGGGCAGGGGACCCAGTACTTC. Translation gives CATFLAGGQGTQYF. The chain links TRBV28 to TRBJ2-5, with 11 bases fitting TRBD2. The V and J ends lost 10 bases and 7 bases, in that order; junction bases with no gene match: 11. The CDR3 extends over 14 amino acids. The V gene's germline CDR1 is MDHEN and CDR2 SYDVKM. The whole variable domain, remainder taken from reference TRBV28 and TRBJ2-5, is DVKVTQSSRYLVKRTGEKVFLECVQDMDHENMFWYRQDPGLGLRLIYFSYDVKMKEKGDIPEGYSVSREKKERFSLILESASTNQTSMYLCATFLAGGQGTQYFGPGTRLLVL.

This clonotype was seen a handful of times. The CDR3 sequence is CAWGRSYNEQFF. The CDR3 DNA is TGTGCCTGGGGGAGATCCTACAATGAGCAGTTCTTC. This chain uses TRBV28 with TRBJ2-1; D may be TRBD1 or TRBD2 (5 bases each). This CDR3 spans 12 amino acids. Germline loops: CDR1 MDHEN, CDR2 SYDVKM. The ends were cut back, 11 bases at V and 1 base at J, with 9 bases in the middle.

This clonotype showed up just a few times. The chain couples TRBV5-1 to TRBJ2-1; D might be TRBD1 (5 bases). Trimming stripped 1 base from V and 9 bases from J, with 11 bases between. CDR3 size: 13 residues. Germline V gene data show CDR1 as SGHRS and CDR2 as YFSETQ. CDR3 sequence: CASSLTGLTEQFF. The CDR3 DNA sequence: TGCGCCAGCAGCTTGACAGGATTAACTGAGCAGTTCTTC. The whole variable domain, remainder taken from reference TRBV5-1 and TRBJ2-1, is KAGVTQTPRYLIKTRGQQVTLSCSPISGHRSVSWYQQTPGQGLQFLFEYFSETQRNKGNFPGRFSGRQFSNSRSEMNVSTLELGDSALYLCASSLTGLTEQFFGPGTRLTVL.

This clonotype has more than one count but fewer than ten. The rearrangement joins TRBV12-3 or TRBV12-4 to TRBJ2-7, with D possibly matching TRBD1 (5 bases). V was clipped by 2 bases and J by 3 bases, with 14 bases between them. CDR3 length equals 15 residues. CDR3 protein: CASSLIPRVDYEQYF. CDR3 DNA sequence: TGTGCCAGCAGTTTAATTCCCAGGGTGGACTACGAGCAGTACTTC.

This clonotype was detected many times. This chain uses TRBV29-1 with TRBJ2-3, with 9 bases lining up with TRBD2. J lost 5 bases, V lost 6 bases, and 9 bases had no gene match. This CDR3 has 14 residues. Germline V gene data show CDR1 as SQVTM and CDR2 as ANQGSEA. The CDR3 DNA reads TGCAGCGTGTTTAGCGGGGGAGGAGGAGATACGCAGTATTTT. Protein: CSVFSGGGGDTQYF.

This clonotype was observed a handful of times. The rearrangement uses TRBV4-1 and TRBJ2-5; D is perhaps TRBD1 (5 bases). The V and J ends lost 2 bases and 0 bases respectively, with 10 bases between them. This CDR3 is 15 amino acids long. In germline, CDR1 is MGHRA, CDR2 YSYEKL. CDR3 in amino acids: CASSQRQMYQETQYF. The CDR3, as DNA: TGCGCCAGCAGCCAAAGACAGATGTACCAAGAGACCCAGTACTTC.

This clonotype was found many times. V is TRBV11-1 and J is TRBJ2-2, with D possibly TRBD1 on 6 matching bases. This CDR3 contains 15 residues. Trimming stripped 5 bases from V and 1 base from J, with 11 bases between. The germline V gene encodes CDR1 SGHAT and CDR2 FQDESV (reference sequence). The CDR3 is CASSLMTGNTGELFF. The DNA of the CDR3 is TGTGCCAGCAGCCTAATGACAGGGAACACCGGGGAGCTGTTTTTT.